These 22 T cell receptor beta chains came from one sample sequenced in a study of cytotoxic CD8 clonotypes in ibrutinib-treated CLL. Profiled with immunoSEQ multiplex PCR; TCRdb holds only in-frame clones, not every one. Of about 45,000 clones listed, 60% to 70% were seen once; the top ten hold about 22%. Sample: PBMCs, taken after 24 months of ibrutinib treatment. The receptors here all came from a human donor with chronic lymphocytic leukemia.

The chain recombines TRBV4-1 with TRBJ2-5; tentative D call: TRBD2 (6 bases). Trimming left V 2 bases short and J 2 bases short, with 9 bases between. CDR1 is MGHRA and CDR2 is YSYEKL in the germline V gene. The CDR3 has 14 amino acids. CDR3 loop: CASSQSGTQETQYF. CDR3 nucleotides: TGCGCCAGCAGCCAATCCGGGACTCAAGAGACCCAGTACTTC.

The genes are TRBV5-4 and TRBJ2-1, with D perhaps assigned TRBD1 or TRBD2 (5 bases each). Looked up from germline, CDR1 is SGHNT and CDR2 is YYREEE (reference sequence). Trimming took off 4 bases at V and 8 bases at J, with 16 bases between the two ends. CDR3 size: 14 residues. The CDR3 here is CASSPQKVGDEQFF. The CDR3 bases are TGTGCCAGCAGCCCGCAAAAGGTGGGGGATGAGCAGTTCTTC.

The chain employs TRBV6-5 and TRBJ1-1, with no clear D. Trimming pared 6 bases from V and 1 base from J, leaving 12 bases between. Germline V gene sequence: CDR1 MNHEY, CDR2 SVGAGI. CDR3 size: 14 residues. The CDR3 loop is CASRSVEQNTEAFF. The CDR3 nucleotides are TGTGCCAGCAGGTCCGTGGAGCAGAACACTGAAGCTTTCTTT.

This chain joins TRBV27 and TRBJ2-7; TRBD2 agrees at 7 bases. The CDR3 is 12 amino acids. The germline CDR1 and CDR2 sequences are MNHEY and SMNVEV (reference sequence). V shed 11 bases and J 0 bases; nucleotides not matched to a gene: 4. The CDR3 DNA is TGTGCCCGCACGGGGGGCTCCTACGAGCAGTACTTC. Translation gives CARTGGSYEQYF.

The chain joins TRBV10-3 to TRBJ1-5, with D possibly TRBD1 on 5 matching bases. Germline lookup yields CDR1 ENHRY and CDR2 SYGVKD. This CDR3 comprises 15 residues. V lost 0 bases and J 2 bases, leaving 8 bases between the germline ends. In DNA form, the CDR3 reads TGTGCCATCAGTGAGTCGACGGGGGGCAATCAGCCCCAGCATTTT. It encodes CAISESTGGNQPQHF.

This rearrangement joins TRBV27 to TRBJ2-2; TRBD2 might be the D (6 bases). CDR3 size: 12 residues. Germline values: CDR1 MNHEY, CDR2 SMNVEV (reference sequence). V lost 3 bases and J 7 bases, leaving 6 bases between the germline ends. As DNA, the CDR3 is TGTGCCAGCAGTTTGGGACTCGGGGAGCTGTTTTTT. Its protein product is CASSLGLGELFF.

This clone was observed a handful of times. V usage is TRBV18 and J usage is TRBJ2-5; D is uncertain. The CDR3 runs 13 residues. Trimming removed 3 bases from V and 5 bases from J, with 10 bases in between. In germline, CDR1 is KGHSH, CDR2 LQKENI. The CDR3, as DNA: TGTGCCAGCTCACCCCCTGGACCGGAGACCCAGTACTTC. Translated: CASSPPGPETQYF. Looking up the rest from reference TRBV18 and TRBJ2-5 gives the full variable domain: NAGVMQNPRHLVRRRGQEARLRCSPMKGHSHVYWYRQLPEEGLKFMVYLQKENIIDESGMPKERFSAEFPKEGPSILRIQQVVRGDSAAYFCASSPPGPETQYFGPGTRLLVL.

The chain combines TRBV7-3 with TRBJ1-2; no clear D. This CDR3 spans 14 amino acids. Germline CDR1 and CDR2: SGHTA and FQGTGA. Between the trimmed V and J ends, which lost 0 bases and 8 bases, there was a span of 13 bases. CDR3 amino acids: CASSLTHSGEGYTF. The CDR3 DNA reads TGTGCCAGCAGCTTAACTCACTCTGGTGAGGGCTACACCTTC.

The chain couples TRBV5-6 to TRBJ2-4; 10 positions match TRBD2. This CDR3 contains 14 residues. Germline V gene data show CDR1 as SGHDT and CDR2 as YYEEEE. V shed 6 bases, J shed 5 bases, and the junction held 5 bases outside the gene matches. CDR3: CASNVLAGQNIQYF. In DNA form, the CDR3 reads TGTGCCAGCAACGTACTAGCGGGACAAAACATTCAGTACTTC.

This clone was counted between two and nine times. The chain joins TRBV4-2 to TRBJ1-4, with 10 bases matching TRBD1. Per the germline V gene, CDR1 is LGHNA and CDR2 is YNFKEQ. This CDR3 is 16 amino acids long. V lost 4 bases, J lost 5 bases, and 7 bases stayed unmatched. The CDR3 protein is CASSPDRDRGNEKLFF. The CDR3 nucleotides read TGTGCCAGCAGCCCAGACCGGGACAGGGGAAATGAAAAACTGTTTTTT.

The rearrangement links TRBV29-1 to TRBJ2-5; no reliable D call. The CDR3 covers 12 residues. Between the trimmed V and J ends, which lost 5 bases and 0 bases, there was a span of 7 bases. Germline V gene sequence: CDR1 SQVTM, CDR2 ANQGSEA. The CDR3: CSVSQYQETQYF. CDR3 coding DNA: TGCAGCGTTAGCCAGTACCAAGAGACCCAGTACTTC.

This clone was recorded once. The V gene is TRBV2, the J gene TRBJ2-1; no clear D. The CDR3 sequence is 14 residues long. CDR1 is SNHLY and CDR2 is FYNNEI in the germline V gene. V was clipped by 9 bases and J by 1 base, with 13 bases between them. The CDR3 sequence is CASGNSRSYNEQFF. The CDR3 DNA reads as TGTGCCAGTGGTAATTCGCGGTCCTACAATGAGCAGTTCTTC.

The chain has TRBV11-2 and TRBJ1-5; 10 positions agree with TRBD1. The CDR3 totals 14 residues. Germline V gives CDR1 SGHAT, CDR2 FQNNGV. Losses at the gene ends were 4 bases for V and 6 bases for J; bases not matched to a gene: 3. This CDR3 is CASSSGTGVQPQHF. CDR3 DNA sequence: TGTGCCAGCAGCTCCGGGACAGGGGTTCAGCCCCAGCATTTT.

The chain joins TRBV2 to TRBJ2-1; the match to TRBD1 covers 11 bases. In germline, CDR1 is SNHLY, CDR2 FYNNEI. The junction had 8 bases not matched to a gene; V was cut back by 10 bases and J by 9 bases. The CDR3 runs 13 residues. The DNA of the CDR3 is TGTGCCACCAACTCGGGACAGGGGGGTGAGCAGTTCTTC. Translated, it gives CATNSGQGGEQFF.

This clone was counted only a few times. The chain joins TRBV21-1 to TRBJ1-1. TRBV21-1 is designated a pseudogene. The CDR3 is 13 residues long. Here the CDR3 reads CASSRGIWGEAFF. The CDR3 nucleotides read TGTGCCAGCAGCCGAGGTATTTGGGGGGAAGCTTTCTTT.

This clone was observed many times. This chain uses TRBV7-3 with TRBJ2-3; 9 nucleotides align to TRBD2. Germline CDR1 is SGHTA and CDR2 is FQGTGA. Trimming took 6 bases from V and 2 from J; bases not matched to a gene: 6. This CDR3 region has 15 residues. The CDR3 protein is CASRASGINTDTQYF. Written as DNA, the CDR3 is TGTGCCAGCAGGGCTAGCGGGATTAACACAGATACGCAGTATTTT.

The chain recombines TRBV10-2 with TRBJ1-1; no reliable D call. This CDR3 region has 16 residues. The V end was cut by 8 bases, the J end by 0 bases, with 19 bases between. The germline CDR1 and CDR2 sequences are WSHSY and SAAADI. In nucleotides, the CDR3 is TGCGCCAGCCGGACGAACAAGGCCCCGTTGAACACTGAAGCTTTCTTT. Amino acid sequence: CASRTNKAPLNTEAFF.

CDR3 in DNA: TGTGCCAGCAGTCCCTCCTCGACTAGCGGGAGTGATACGCAGTATTTT. It is translated as CASSPSSTSGSDTQYF. V is TRBV27 and J is TRBJ2-3; 12 bases fit TRBD2. Per germline, CDR1 MNHEY and CDR2 SMNVEV (reference sequence). Germline trimming cut 5 bases from V and 6 bases from J; bases unmatched to any gene: 9. The CDR3 runs to 16 residues.

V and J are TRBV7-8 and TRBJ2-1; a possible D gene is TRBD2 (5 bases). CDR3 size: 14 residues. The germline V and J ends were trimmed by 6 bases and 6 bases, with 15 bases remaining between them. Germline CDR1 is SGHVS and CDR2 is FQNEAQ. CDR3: CASSRGRGGNEQFF. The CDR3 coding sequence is TGTGCCAGCAGTCGCGGTCGTGGAGGCAATGAGCAGTTCTTC.

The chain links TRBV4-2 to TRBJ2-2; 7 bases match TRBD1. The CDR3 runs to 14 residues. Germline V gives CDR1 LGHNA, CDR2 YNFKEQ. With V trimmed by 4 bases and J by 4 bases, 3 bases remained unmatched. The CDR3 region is CASSRDSGTGELFF. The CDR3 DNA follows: TGTGCCAGCAGCCGGGACAGTGGCACCGGGGAGCTGTTTTTT.

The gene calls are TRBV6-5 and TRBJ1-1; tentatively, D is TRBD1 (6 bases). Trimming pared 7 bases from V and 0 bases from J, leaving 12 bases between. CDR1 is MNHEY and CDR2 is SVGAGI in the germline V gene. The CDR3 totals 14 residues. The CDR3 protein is CASTPGHMNTEAFF. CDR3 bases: TGTGCCAGCACTCCGGGACACATGAACACTGAAGCTTTCTTT.

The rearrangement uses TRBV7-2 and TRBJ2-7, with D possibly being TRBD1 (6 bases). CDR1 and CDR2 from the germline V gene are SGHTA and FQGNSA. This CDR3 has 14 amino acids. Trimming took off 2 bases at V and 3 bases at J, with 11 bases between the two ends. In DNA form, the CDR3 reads TGTGCCAGCAGCTTATCCCGGGACATCTACGAGCAGTACTTC. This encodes CASSLSRDIYEQYF.